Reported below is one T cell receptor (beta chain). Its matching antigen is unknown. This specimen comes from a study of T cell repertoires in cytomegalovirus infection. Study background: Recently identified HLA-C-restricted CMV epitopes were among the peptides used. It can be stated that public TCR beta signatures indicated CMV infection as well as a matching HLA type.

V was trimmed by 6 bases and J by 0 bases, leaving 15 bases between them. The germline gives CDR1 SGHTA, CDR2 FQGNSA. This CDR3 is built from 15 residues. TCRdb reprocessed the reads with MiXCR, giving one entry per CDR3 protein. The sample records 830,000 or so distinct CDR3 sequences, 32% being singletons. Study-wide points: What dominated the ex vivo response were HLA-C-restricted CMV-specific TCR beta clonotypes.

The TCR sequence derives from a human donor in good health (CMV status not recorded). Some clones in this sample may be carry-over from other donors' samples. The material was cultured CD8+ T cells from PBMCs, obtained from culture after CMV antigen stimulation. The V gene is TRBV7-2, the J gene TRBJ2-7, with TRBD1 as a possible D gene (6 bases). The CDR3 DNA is TGTGCCAGCAGTCCTCTGGGGGCCGGCTCCTACGAGCAGTACTTC. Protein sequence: CASSPLGAGSYEQYF.